This record concerns one TCR beta chain sequence. This sample is drawn from a study of T cells in Graves' hyperthyroidism and ophthalmopathy. The investigators amplified TCR beta CDR3 regions from RNA transcripts. TCR CDR3 regions were first amplified by RT-PCR with HTBI primers. One entry per CDR3 protein results from TCRdb running MiXCR on the multiplex PCR reads. The table shows around 300,000 distinct CDR3 sequences, with roughly 15% occurring only once. For Graves' hyperthyroidism to be stable, ophthalmopathy could not progress within 18 months. Patients aged 18 to 65 had newly diagnosed hyperthyroidism lasting under 2 months. This CDR3 comprises 14 residues. Losses at the gene ends were 8 bases for V and 6 bases for J; bases not matched to a gene: 11. Per germline, CDR1 SQVTM and CDR2 ANQGSEA.

Specimen: blood. The rearrangement uses TRBV29-1 and TRBJ2-3, with TRBD1 matching over 10 bases. The origin of this receptor is a woman in her 40s with Graves' hyperthyroidism. The CDR3 protein is CSLRPGTGADTQYF. Written as DNA, the CDR3 is TGCAGCCTCCGTCCCGGGACAGGGGCCGATACGCAGTATTTT.